This note documents a single T cell receptor (beta chain) sequence. Antigen specificity is unknown. This record comes from a study of OX40 agonist ivuxolimab in advanced cancers. At the level of the study: A diagnosis of hepatocellular carcinoma, melanoma, renal cell or head and neck cancer was present in dose-escalation patients.

From germline, CDR1 is SGHDT and CDR2 YYEEEE. The germline V and J ends were trimmed by 4 bases and 0 bases, with 10 bases remaining between them. CDR3 length equals 15 residues. Whole-study findings and limits: There were, on average, more expanded clones in CD8+ T cells than in CD4+.

Repertoires were generated with immunoSEQ multiplex PCR, while TCRdb's copy carries only in-frame clones and drops some. The repertoire includes roughly 100,000 clones, around 94% of them detected once, and around 0.25% sits in the top ten. The sample here was CD4+ or CD8+ T cells sorted from blood, taken in a trial of the OX40 agonist ivuxolimab. The V call is TRBV5-6, the J call TRBJ2-2, with D possibly matching TRBD1 (6 bases). This TCR came from an adult with an advanced solid tumor such as melanoma, head and neck, liver or kidney cancer. CDR3 residues: CASSLQGPNTGELFF. The CDR3 DNA reads TGTGCCAGCAGCCTTCAGGGGCCGAACACCGGGGAGCTGTTTTTT.